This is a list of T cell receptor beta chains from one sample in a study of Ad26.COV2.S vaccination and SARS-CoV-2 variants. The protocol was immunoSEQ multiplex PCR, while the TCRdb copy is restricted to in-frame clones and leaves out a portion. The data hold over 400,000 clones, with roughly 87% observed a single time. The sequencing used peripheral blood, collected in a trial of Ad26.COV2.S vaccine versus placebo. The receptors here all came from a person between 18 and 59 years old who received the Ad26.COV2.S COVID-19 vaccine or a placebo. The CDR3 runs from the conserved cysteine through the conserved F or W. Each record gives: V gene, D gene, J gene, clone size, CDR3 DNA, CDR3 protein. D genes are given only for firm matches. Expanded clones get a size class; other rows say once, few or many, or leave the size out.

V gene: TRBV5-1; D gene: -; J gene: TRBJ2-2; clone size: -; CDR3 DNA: TGCGCCAGCAGCCTGAAAACGGGCTCCGGAGGGGGTCGGAACACCGGGGAGCTGTTTTTT; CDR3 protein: CASSLKTGSGGGRNTGELFF
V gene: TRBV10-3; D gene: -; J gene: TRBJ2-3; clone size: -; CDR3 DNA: TGTGCCATCAGTGAGTCCCGGACAGAATTAGGGACAGATACGCAGTATTTT; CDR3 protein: CAISESRTELGTDTQYF
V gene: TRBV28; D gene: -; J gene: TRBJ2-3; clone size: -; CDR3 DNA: TGTGCCAGCAGCTCGACCGGGACGGAGCCATTTACGCAGTATTTT; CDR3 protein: CASSSTGTEPFTQYF
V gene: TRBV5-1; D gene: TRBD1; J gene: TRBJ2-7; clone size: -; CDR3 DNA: TGCGCCAGCACCGGACAGGGTGTTCAGTACGAGCAGTACTTC; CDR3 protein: CASTGQGVQYEQYF
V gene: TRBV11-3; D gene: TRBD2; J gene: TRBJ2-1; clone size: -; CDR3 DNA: TGTGCCAGCAGCCCCCGTGGTGGTAGCGGGAGCGACGTTGAGCAGTTCTTC; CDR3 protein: CASSPRGGSGSDVEQFF
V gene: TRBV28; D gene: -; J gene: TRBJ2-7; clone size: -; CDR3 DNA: TGTGCCAGCAGTTCCCCACTCGACAGGTCCTACGAGCAGTACTTC; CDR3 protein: CASSSPLDRSYEQYF
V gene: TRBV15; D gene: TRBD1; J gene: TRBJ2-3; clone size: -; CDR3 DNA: TGTGCCACCAGCAGAGGGACAGGGCTGGGAGATACGCAGTATTTT; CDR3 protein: CATSRGTGLGDTQYF
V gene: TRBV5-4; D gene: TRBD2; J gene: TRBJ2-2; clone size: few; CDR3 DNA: TGTGCCAGCAGCCGGACTAGCGGGAGACACGGGGAGCTGTTTTTT; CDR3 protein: CASSRTSGRHGELFF
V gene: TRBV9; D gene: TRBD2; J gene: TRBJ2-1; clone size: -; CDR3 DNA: TGTGCCAGCAGCCCTAGGACTAGCGGCAATGAGCAGTTCTTC; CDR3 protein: CASSPRTSGNEQFF
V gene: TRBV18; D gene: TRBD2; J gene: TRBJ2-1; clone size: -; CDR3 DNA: TGTGCCAGCTCACCTGGACTAGCGGGGAACAATGAGCAGTTCTTC; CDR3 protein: CASSPGLAGNNEQFF
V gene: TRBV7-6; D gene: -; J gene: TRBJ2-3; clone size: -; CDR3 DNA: TGTGCCAGCAGTGCCCTCCCTAGCACAGATACGCAGTATTTT; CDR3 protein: CASSALPSTDTQYF
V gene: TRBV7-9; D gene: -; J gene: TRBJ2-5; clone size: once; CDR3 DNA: TGTGCCAGCAGCTTAGTCGGGGTCGGAGAGACCCAGTACTTC; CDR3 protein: CASSLVGVGETQYF
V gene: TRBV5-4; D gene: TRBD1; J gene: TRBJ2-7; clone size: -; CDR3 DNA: TGTGCCAGCAGCAAGTCGGGACAGGGCGGGAACGAGCAGTACTTC; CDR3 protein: CASSKSGQGGNEQYF
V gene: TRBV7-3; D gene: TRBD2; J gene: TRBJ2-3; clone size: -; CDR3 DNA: TGTGCCAGCAGCGCCGGGACTAGCGCAGATACGCAGTATTTT; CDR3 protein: CASSAGTSADTQYF
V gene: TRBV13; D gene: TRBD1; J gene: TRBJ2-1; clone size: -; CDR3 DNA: TGTGCCAGCAGCTGGGGACAGTCCTACAATGAGCAGTTCTTC; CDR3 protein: CASSWGQSYNEQFF
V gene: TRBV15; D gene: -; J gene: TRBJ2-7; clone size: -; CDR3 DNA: TGTGCCACCAGCAGAGGAGTAACGGAAGCACTCTACGAGCAGTACTTC; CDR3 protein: CATSRGVTEALYEQYF
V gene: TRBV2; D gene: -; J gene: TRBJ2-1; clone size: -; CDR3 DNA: TGTGCCAGCAGTGTTAGTAGCGGCGGCAATGAGCAGTTCTTC; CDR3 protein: CASSVSSGGNEQFF
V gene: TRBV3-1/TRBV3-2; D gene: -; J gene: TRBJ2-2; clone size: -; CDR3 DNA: TGTGCCAGCAGCCAGGGACATTCCGGAGGCGGGGAGCTGTTTTTT; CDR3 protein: CASSQGHSGGGELFF
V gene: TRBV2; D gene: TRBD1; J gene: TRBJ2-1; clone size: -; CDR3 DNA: TGTGCCAGCAGTCCCGGGACAGGGCTATACAATGAGCAGTTCTTC; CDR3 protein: CASSPGTGLYNEQFF
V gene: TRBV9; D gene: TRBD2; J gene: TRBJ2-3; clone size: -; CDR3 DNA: TGTGCCAGCAGCGTAAGCCAGCGGGAGAGCACAGATACGCAGTATTTT; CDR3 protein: CASSVSQRESTDTQYF
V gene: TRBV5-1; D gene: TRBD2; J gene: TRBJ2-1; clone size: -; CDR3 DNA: TGCGCCAGCAGCGGGGGACTAGCGGATTACAATGAGCAGTTCTTC; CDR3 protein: CASSGGLADYNEQFF
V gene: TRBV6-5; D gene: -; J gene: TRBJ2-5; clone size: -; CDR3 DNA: TGTGCCAGCAGTTCGGCGGATGGACAAGAGACCCAGTACTTC; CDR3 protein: CASSSADGQETQYF
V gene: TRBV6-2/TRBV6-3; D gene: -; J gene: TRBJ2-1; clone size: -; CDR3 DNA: TGTGCCAGCAGTTACGCCGCCCGGACAGAGCAGTTCTTC; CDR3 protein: CASSYAARTEQFF
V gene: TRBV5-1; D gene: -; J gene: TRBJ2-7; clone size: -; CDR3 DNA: TGCGCCAGCAGCTTGGATCGTCGTAACTACGAGCAGTACTTC; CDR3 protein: CASSLDRRNYEQYF
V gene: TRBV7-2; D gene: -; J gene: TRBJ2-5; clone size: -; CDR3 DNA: TGTGCCAGCAGCTTAGAGGCGGCAGGACAAGAGACCCAGTACTTC; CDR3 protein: CASSLEAAGQETQYF
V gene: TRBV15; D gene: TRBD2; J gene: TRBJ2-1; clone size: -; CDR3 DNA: TGTGCCACCAGCAGAGGTCTAGCGGGCGATGAGCAGTTCTTC; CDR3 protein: CATSRGLAGDEQFF
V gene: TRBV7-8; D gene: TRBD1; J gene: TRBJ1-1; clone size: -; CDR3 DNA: TGTGCCAGCAGCTTAGTACAGGGGGCGACTGAAGCTTTCTTT; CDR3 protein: CASSLVQGATEAFF
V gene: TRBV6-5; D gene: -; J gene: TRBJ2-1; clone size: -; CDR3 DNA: TGTGCCAGCGGAATGACGGAGTACAATGAGCAGTTCTTC; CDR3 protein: CASGMTEYNEQFF
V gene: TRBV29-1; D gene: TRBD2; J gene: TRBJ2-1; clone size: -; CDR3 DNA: TGCAGCGCCCGAAAGGGGTCGGGACTAATCAATGAGCAGTTCTTC; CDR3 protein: CSARKGSGLINEQFF
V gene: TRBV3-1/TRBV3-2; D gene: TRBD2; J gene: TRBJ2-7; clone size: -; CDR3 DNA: TGTGCCAGCAGCCAAGGGGGAGGGGCTCGAGGGCAGTACTTC; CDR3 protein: CASSQGGGARGQYF
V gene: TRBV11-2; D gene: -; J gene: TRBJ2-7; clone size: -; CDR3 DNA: TGTGCCAGCAGCTTAGATCCGGGGGTATACGAGCAGTACTTC; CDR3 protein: CASSLDPGVYEQYF
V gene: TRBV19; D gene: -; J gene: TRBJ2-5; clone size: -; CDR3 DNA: TGTGCCAGTAGTATCTCCGGCGGAAAAGAGACCCAGTACTTC; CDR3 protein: CASSISGGKETQYF
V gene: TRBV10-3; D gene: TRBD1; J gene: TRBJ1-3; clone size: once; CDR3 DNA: TGTGCCATCAGACAGGGGAGCGCGGGAAACACCATATATTTT; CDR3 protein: CAIRQGSAGNTIYF
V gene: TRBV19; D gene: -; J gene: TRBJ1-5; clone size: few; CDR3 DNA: TGTGCCAGTAGTACTACGAATCAGCCCCAGCATTTT; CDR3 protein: CASSTTNQPQHF
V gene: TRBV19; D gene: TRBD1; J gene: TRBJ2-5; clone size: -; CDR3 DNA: TGTGCCAGTAGTAATGGACAGGGTTTGGTCTTGGGAGAGACCCAGTACTTC; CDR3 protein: CASSNGQGLVLGETQYF
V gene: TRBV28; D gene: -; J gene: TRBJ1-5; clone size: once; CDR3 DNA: TGTGCCAGCAGTTTAGGCAGGGCCGGCCAGCCCCAGCATTTT; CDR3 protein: CASSLGRAGQPQHF
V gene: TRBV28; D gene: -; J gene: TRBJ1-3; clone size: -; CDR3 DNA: TGTGCCAGCAGGAAACCCTCTCGACGGCGGCTAGGAAACACCATATATTTT; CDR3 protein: CASRKPSRRRLGNTIYF
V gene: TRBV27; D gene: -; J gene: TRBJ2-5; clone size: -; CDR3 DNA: TGTGCCAGCAGTCCTACCCCGGAGACCCAGTACTTC; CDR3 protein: CASSPTPETQYF
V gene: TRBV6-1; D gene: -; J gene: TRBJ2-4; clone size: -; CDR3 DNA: TGTGCCAGCAGTGAAGCTTTTGGTAGGACTGAGCTCAAAAACATTCAGTACTTC; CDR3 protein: CASSEAFGRTELKNIQYF
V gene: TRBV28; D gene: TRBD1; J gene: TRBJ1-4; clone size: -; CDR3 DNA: TGTGCCAGCAGAAGGGGACAGATTAATGAAAAACTGTTTTTT; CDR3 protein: CASRRGQINEKLFF
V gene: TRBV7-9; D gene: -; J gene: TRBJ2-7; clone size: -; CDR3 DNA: TGTGCCAGCAGCTTAAGGGGCTCCTACGAGCAGTACTTC; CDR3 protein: CASSLRGSYEQYF
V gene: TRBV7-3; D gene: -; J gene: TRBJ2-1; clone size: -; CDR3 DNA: TGTGCCAGCAGCATGGACCTAAGCTCCTACAATGAGCAGTTCTTC; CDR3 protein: CASSMDLSSYNEQFF
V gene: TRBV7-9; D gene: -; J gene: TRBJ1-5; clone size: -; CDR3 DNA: TGTGCCAGCAGCGTACAGAGTAATCAGCCCCAGCATTTT; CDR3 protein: CASSVQSNQPQHF
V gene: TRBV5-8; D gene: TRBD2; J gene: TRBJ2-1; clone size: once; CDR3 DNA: TGTGCCAGCAACCGACTAGCGGGGTACAATGAGCAGTTCTTC; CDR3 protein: CASNRLAGYNEQFF
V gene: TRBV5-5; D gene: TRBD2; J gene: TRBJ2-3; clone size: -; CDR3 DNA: TGTGCCAGCAGCTGGCGGGTCGGACTAGCGGACCCAGATACGCAGTATTTT; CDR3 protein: CASSWRVGLADPDTQYF
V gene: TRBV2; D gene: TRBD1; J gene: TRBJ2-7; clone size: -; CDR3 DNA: TGTGCCAGCAGTGGAGGCGGGACAGGGTTTTACGAGCAGTACTTC; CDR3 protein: CASSGGGTGFYEQYF
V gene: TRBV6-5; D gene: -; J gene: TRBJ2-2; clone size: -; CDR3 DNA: TGTGCCAGCAGTTTTATGGGGGGGGAGCTGTTTTTT; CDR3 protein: CASSFMGGELFF
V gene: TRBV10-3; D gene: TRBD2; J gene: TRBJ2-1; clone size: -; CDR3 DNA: TGTGCCATCAGTGCCCCGGGACTAGCGATCTATGAGCAGTTCTTC; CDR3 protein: CAISAPGLAIYEQFF
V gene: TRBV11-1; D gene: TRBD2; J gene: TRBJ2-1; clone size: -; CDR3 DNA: TGTGCCAGCAGCAAAAAGGGACTAGCGGGTTACAATGAGCAGTTCTTC; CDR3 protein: CASSKKGLAGYNEQFF
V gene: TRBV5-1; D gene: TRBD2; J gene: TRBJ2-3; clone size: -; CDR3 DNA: TGCGCCAGCAGCCTCCTTAGCGGGAGCGACACAGATACGCAGTATTTT; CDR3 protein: CASSLLSGSDTDTQYF
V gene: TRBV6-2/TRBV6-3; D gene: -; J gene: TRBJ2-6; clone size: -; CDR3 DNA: TGTGCCAGCAGTAGAGGGCAGATAGCTGGGGCCAACGTCCTGACTTTC; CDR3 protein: CASSRGQIAGANVLTF
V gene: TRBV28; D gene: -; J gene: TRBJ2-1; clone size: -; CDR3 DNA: TGTGCCAGCAGTTTAGAGGTCTCCTACAATGAGCAGTTCTTC; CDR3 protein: CASSLEVSYNEQFF
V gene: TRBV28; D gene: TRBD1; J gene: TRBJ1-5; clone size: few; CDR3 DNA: TGTGCCAGCAGTTTTACGCCCGGCAGGGGGGATCAGCCCCAGCATTTT; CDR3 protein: CASSFTPGRGDQPQHF
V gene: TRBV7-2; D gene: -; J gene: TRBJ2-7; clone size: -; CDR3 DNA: TGTGCCAGCAGCCCGCAGGGCGTAGTGTCCTACGAGCAGTACTTC; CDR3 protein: CASSPQGVVSYEQYF
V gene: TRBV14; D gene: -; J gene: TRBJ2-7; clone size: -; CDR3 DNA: TGTGCCAGCAGCCAAGTCGGGGGTCTAACCTACGAGCAGTACTTC; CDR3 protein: CASSQVGGLTYEQYF